Presented here are 6 T cell receptor beta chains from one specimen sequenced in a study of T cell responses to AZD1222 COVID-19 vaccine. Produced via immunoSEQ multiplex PCR; TCRdb's table is partial and in-frame only. The sample yields under 150,000 clones, about 90% seen once. The sequencing used peripheral blood, collected on day 0 of AZD1222 vaccination. These receptors came from an adult in good health.

The chain joins TRBV28 to TRBJ2-5, with D possibly called TRBD1 or TRBD2 (5 bases each). Trimming left V 5 bases short and J 5 bases short, with 15 bases between. The V gene's germline CDR1 is MDHEN and CDR2 SYDVKM. This CDR3 has 14 residues. The CDR3: CASSTGGGGETQYF. The CDR3 DNA reads as TGTGCCAGCAGTACCGGTGGGGGTGGGGAGACCCAGTACTTC.

The count of this clone is one. The J gene is TRBJ1-1, the V gene TRBV30, with a tentative D call TRBD1 (5 bases). The CDR3 is 11 residues long. Trimming took 4 bases from V and 4 from J, leaving 7 bases between them. Germline CDR1 and CDR2: GTSNPN and SVGIG (reference sequence). CDR3 nucleotides: TGTGCCTGGAAAACAGGCACTGAAGCTTTCTTT. This gives the protein CAWKTGTEAFF.

The chain couples TRBV3-1 (or the pseudogene TRBV3-2) to TRBJ1-2, with D unclear. This CDR3 contains 14 residues. Trimming took off 4 bases at V and 3 bases at J, with 12 bases between the two ends. Germline V CDR1 and CDR2: LGHDT, YNNKEL (reference sequence). The CDR3 here is CASSPSFSDYGYTF. The CDR3 nucleotides read TGTGCCAGCAGCCCGAGCTTTTCGGACTATGGCTACACCTTC.

This chain joins TRBV5-1 and TRBJ2-5, with D possibly matching TRBD1 (6 bases). From germline, CDR1 is SGHRS and CDR2 YFSETQ. V lost 0 bases and J 5 bases, leaving 14 bases between the germline ends. The CDR3 runs 15 residues. The CDR3: CASSLGQGQVETQYF. Written as DNA, the CDR3 is TGCGCCAGCAGCTTGGGGCAGGGGCAAGTCGAGACCCAGTACTTC. Full variable domain (outside the CDR3, taken from reference TRBV5-1 and TRBJ2-5): KAGVTQTPRYLIKTRGQQVTLSCSPISGHRSVSWYQQTPGQGLQFLFEYFSETQRNKGNFPGRFSGRQFSNSRSEMNVSTLELGDSALYLCASSLGQGQVETQYFGPGTRLLVL.

The gene calls are TRBV4-1 and TRBJ2-1; 9 bases are a match to TRBD2. Germline-derived CDR1 and CDR2 are MGHRA and YSYEKL. This CDR3 spans 16 amino acids. Trimming cost V 3 bases and J 7 bases; bases outside gene matches: 10. The CDR3 DNA is TGCGCCAGCAGCCATGACGGTTTTAGCGGGAGTAATGAGCAGTTCTTC. Translating it yields CASSHDGFSGSNEQFF.

This clone was seen just once. This rearrangement joins TRBV28 to TRBJ1-1, with a weak D call TRBD1 (5 bases). V was pared by 7 bases and J by 3 bases, with 15 bases between. The germline CDR1 and CDR2 sequences are MDHEN and SYDVKM. The CDR3 contains 14 residues. The DNA for the CDR3 is TGTGCCAGCATCCCTGAGGGGAGGGACACTGAAGCTTTCTTT. Translating it yields CASIPEGRDTEAFF.